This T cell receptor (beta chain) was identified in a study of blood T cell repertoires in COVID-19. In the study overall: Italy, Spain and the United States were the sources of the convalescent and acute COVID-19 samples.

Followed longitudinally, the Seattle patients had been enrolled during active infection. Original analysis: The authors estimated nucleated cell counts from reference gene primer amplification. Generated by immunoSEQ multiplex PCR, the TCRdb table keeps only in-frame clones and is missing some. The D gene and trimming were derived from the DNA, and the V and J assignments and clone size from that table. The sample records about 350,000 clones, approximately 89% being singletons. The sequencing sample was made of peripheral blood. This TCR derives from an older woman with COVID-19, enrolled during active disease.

CDR3 nucleotides: TGTGCCAGCAGGGGCGTGTGGACTGAAGCTTTCTTT. It codes for CASRGVWTEAFF. The chain carries TRBV28 and TRBJ1-1; D unclear. This CDR3 comprises 12 residues. The germline V and J ends were trimmed by 6 bases and 5 bases, with 10 bases remaining between them. Germline V gives CDR1 MDHEN, CDR2 SYDVKM.